The T cell receptor (beta chain) described here comes from a study of technical replicates of blood from a handful of donors. Profiling relied on immunoSEQ multiplex PCR, and the TCRdb table lists in-frame clones only, not all of them. The sample lists 65,000 to 85,000 clones, just over 95% seen once, with around 0.2% in the top ten. CDR3 length: 16 amino acids. The germline V gene encodes CDR1 PRHDT and CDR2 FYEKMQ (reference sequence). Trimming took 4 bases from V and 8 from J, leaving 23 bases between them. V gene TRBV13 combines with J gene TRBJ1-2; a possible D gene is TRBD1 (6 bases). The source is a human donor in good health. Sequencing used T cells isolated from PBMCs. DNA of the CDR3: TGTGCCAGCAGCTCCATACAGGGTTGGAGTGCAGAAGGCTACACCTTC. This gives the protein CASSSIQGWSAEGYTF.